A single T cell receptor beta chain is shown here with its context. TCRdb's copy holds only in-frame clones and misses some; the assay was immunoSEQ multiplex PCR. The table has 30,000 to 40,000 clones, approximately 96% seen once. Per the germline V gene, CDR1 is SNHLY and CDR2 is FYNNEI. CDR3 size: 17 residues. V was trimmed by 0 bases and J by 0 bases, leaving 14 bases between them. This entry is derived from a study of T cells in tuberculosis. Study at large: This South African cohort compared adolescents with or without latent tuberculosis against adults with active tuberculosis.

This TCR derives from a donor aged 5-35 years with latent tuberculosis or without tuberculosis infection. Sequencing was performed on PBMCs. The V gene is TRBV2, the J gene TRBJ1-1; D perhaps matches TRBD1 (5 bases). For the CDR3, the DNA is TGTGCCAGCAGTGAAGCGCGGGGCAGGAGCATGAACACTGAAGCTTTCTTT. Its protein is CASSEARGRSMNTEAFF. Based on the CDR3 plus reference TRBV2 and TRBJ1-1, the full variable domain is EPEVTQTPSHQVTQMGQEVILRCVPISNHLYFYWYRQILGQKVEFLVSFYNNEISEKSEIFDDQFSVERPDGSNFTLKIRSTKLEDSAMYFCASSEARGRSMNTEAFFGQGTRLTVV.